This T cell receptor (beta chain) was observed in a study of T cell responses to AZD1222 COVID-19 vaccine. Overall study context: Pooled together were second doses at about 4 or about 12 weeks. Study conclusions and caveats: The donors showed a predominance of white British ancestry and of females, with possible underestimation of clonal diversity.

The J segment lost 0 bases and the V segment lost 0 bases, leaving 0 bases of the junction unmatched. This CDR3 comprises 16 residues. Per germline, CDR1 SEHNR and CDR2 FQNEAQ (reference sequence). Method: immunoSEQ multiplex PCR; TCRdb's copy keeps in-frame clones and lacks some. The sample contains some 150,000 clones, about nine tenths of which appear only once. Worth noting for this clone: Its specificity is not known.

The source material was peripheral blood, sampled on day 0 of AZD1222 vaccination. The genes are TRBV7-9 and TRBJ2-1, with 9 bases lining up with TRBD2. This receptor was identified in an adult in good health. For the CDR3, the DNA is TGTGCCAGCAGCTTAGCTAGCGGGAGCTCCTACAATGAGCAGTTCTTC. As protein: CASSLASGSSYNEQFF. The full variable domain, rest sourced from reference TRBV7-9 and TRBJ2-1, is DTGVSQNPRHKITKRGQNVTFRCDPISEHNRLYWYRQTLGQGPEFLTYFQNEAQLEKSRLLSDRFSAERPKGSFSTLEIQRTEQGDSAMYLCASSLASGSSYNEQFFGPGTRLTVL.